Each of the 2 T cell receptor beta chains below was sequenced from the same sample in a study of tumor-infiltrating lymphocytes in primary liver carcinoma. The authors made TCR beta cDNA from roughly 480 ng total RNA with a constant-region primer. A slightly modified ARM-PCR protocol with three nested multiplex PCR rounds produced these TCR beta libraries. TRBV1-TRBV30 forward primers paired with a C-beta reverse primer drove the first two PCR rounds, around 9 cycles each. TCRdb passed the multiplex PCR reads through MiXCR, listing each CDR3 protein once. This table holds 330,000 or so distinct CDR3 sequences, around 60% found once. Germline DNA was also extracted, while the blood RNA originated from unsorted whole blood. Material: peripheral blood. The receptors originated from a man aged 35 to 55 with primary liver carcinoma and hepatitis B virus infection.

This clonotype has a count of ten or more. The chain joins TRBV4-1 to TRBJ2-2, with 14 bases matching TRBD2. The V gene end was trimmed by 5 bases and the J gene end by 0 bases; junction bases not matched to a gene: 8. Germline CDR1 is MGHRA and CDR2 is YSYEKL. The CDR3 loop spans 19 amino acids. The CDR3 DNA sequence: TGCGCCAGCAGCAAGGCAGGGACTAGCGGGAGTTCGAACACCGGGGAGCTGTTTTTT. It translates to CASSKAGTSGSSNTGELFF.

This clonotype was recorded at least ten times. The CDR3 nucleotides read TGTGCCAGCAGTAGTACTCGAAGCCCCGGGACAGGGAGAAATCAGCCCCAGCATTTT. It specifies CASSSTRSPGTGRNQPQHF. The rearrangement joins TRBV6-2 or TRBV6-3 to TRBJ1-5; 9 nucleotides line up with TRBD1. Looked up from germline, CDR1 is MNHEY and CDR2 is SVGEGT. The CDR3 runs to 19 residues. Trimming at V came to 5 bases and at J to 4 bases, leaving 18 bases not matched to a gene.